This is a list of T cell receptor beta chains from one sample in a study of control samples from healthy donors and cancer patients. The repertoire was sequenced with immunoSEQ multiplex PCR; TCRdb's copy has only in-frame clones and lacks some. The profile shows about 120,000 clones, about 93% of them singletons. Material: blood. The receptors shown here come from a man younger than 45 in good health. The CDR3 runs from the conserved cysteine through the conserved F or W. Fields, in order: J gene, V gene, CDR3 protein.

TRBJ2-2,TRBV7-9,CASSSIRQNTGELFF
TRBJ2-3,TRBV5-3,CARSSRQGGTDTQYF
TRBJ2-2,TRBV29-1,CSAEGINTGELFF
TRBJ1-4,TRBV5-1,CASSSTTGAPGEKLFF
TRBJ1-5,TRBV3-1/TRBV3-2,CASSQGGFQPQHF
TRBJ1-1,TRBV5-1,CASSLTFRQGNTEAFF
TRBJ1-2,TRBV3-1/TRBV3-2,CASSLTGQGYYGYTF
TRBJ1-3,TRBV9,CASSVERGRAGNTIYF
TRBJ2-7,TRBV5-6,CASSSRGRGRSEQYF
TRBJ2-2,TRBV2,CASSLIGSSTGELFF
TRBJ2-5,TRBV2,CASTDPQETQYF
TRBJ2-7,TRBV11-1,CASSLGGWSGTYEQYF
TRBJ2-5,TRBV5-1,CASSLLSRGGETQYF
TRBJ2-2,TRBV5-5,CASSLSPLAGGSFGELFF
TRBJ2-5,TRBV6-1,CASSEGTSAKYQETQYF
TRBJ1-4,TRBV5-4,CASSPGQTNEKLFF
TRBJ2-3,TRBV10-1,CASRRGTGGTDTQYF
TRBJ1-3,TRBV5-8,CASSLITGNTIYF
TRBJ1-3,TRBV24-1,CATSDRSNRPIYF
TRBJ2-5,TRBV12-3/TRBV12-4,CASKGRKETQYF
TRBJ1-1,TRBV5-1,CASSLEVGNTEAFF
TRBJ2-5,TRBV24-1,CATSDEGVGETQYF
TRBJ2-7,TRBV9,CASSVGDREYEQYF
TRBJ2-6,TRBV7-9,CASSLALHSGANVLTF
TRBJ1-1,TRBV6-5,CASSYNRGTEAFF
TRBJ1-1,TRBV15,CATSPGQAKPEAFF
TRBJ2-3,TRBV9,CASSVAGQGASDTQYF
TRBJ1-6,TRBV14,CASSPMTGVNSPLHF
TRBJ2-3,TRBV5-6,CASSLVDTGVNTQYF
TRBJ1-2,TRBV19,CASSIVTGYGYTF
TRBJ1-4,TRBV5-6,CASSPTQLNEKLFF
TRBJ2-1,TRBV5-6,CASSFLQGEPYNEQFF
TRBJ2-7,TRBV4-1,CASSQEAASGTSYEQYF
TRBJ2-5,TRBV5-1,CASSFDRETQYF
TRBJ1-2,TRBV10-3,CAITPRDDYGYTF
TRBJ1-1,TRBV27,CASSLPYPTEVGTEAFF
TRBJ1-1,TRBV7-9,CASSPPTGGGTEAFF
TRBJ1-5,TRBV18,CASSLGTDQPQHF
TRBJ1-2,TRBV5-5,CASRAWGTVLEGYTF
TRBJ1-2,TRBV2,CASSEPFNYGYTF
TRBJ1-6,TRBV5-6,CASSLDRRSPLHF
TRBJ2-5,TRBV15,CATSRFGQGQETQYF
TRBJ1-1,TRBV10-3,CAISITGNTEAFF
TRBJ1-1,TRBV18,CASSKGGLGGRGTEAFF
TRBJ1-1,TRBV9,CASSVSSSGVGTEAFF
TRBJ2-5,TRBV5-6,CASSFVAVQETQYF
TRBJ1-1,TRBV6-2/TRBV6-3,CASSLQGPNTEAFF
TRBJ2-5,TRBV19,CASAQGPKETQYF
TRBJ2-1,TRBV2,CASRDRQGSFNEQFF
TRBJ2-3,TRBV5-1,CASSLGGQGVYTQYF
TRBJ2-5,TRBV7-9,CASSLGWEETQYF
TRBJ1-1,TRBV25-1,CASSDSPGATEAFF
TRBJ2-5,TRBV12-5,CATASGAAETQYF
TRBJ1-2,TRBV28,CASSSPLRTGFDTF